The T cell receptor (beta chain) described here comes from a study of cytomegalovirus exposure and HLA in healthy donors. General observations from the study: The tendency of first-cohort TCR clusters to co-occur in the roughly 110 validation repertoires was identified by a subsequent analysis.

The donors were members of the validation cohort comprising over a hundred subjects, separate from the roughly 730-subject first cohort. Profiling relied on immunoSEQ multiplex PCR, and the TCRdb table lists in-frame clones only, not all of them. In the table there are over 200,000 clones, over 75% of which are singletons. This clone was seen only once. Its antigen is currently unknown. The germline CDR1 and CDR2 sequences are LNHNV and YYDKDF (reference sequence). This CDR3 has 15 residues. V was cut by 0 bases and J by 7 bases, with 16 bases left in between. This clonotype originated in a woman aged 18-29 years in good health and CMV-seropositive. The V and J genes are TRBV15 and TRBJ2-7; possibly TRBD2 for D (5 bases). Sequencing was carried out using PBMCs. The CDR3 DNA follows: TGTGCCACCAGCAGAGATAAGGCAGGATCGGGGGAGCAGTACTTC. This encodes CATSRDKAGSGEQYF.